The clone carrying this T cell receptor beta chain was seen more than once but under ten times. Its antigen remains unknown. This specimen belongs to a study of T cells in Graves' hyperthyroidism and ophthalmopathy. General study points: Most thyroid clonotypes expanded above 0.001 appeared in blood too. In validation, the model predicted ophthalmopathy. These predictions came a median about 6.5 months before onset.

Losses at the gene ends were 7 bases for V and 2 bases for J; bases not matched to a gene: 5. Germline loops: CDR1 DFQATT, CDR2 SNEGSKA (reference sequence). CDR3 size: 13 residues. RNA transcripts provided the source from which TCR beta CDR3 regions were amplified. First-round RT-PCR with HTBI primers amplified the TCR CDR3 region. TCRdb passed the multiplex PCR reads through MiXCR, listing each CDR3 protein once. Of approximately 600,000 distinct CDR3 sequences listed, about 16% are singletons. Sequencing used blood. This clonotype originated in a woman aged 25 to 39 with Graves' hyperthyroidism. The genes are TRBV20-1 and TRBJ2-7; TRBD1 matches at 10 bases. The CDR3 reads CSVSTGGPYEQYF. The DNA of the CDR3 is TGCAGTGTCTCGACAGGGGGCCCCTACGAGCAGTACTTC.